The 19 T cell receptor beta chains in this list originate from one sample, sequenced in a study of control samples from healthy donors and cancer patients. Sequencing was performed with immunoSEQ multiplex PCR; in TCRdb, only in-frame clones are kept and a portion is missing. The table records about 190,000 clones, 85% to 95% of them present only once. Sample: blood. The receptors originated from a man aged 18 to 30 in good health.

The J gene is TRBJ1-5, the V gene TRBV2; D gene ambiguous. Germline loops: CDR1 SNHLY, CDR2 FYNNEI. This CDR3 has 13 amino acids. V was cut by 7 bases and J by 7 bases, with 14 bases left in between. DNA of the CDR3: TGTGCCAGCATGCCTGACATTGAACAGCCCCAGCATTTT. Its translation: CASMPDIEQPQHF.

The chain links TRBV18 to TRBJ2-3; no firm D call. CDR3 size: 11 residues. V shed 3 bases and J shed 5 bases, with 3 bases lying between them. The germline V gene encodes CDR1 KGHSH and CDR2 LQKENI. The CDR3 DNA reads TGTGCCAGCTCACCCTTAGATACGCAGTATTTT. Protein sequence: CASSPLDTQYF.

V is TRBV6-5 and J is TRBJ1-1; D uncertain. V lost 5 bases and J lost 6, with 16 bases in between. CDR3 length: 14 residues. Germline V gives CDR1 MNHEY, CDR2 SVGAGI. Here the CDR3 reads CASSPYFRPPEAFF. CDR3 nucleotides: TGTGCCAGCAGTCCGTACTTTCGACCTCCTGAAGCTTTCTTT.

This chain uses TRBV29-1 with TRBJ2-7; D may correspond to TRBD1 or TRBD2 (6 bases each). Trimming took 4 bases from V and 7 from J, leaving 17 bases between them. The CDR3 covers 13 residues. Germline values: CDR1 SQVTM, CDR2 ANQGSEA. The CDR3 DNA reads TGCAGCGTTGGGCGAGAGGGGGGCGGAGAGCAGTACTTC. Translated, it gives CSVGREGGGEQYF.

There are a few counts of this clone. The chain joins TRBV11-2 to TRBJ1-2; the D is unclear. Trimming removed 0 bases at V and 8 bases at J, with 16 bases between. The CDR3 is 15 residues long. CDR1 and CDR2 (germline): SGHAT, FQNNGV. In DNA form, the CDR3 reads TGTGCCAGCAGCTTAGATGGGGTAATAACGAACGGCTACACCTTC. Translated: CASSLDGVITNGYTF.

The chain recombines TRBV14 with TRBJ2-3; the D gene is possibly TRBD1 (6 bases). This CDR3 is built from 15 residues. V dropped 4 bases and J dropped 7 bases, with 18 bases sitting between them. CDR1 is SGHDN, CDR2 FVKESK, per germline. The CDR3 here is CASSLGGGGTNTQYF. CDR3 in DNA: TGTGCCAGCAGCCTAGGGGGTGGAGGAACAAATACGCAGTATTTT.

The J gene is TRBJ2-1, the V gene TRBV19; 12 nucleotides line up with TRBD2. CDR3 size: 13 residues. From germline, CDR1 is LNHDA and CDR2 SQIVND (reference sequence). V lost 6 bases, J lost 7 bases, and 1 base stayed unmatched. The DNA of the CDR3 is TGTGCCAGTAGGACTAGCGGGGGTAATGAGCAGTTCTTC. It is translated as CASRTSGGNEQFF.

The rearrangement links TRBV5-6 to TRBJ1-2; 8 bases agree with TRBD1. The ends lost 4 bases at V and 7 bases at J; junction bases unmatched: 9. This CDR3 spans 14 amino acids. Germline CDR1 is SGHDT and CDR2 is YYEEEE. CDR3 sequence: CASSRRTGSSGYTF. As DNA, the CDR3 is TGTGCCAGCAGCCGTCGGACAGGGAGTAGTGGCTACACCTTC. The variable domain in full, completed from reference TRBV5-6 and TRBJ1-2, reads DAGVTQSPTHLIKTRGQQVTLRCSPKSGHDTVSWYQQALGQGPQFIFQYYEEEERQRGNFPDRFSGHQFPNYSSELNVNALLLGDSALYLCASSRRTGSSGYTFGSGTRLTVV.

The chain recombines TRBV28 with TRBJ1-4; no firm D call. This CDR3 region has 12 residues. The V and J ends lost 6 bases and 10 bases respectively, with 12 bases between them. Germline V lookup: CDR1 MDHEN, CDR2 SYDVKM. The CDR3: CASSSSQTKLFF. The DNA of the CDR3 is TGTGCCAGCAGCTCATCCCAAACAAAACTGTTTTTT.

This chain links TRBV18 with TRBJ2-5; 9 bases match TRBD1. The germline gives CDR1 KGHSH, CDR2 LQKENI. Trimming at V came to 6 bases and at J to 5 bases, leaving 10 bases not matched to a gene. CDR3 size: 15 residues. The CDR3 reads CASSPTGTGYETQYF. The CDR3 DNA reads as TGTGCCAGCTCGCCAACCGGGACAGGGTACGAGACCCAGTACTTC.

CDR3 region: CATSREGGYQETQYF. CDR3 in DNA: TGTGCCACCAGCAGAGAGGGGGGGTACCAAGAGACCCAGTACTTC. The V call is TRBV15, the J call TRBJ2-5, with 7 bases matching TRBD2. The V segment lost 0 bases and the J segment 0 bases; nucleotides outside the gene matches: 1. This CDR3 is 15 amino acids long. Germline loops: CDR1 LNHNV, CDR2 YYDKDF (reference sequence). Full variable domain (missing parts from reference TRBV15 and TRBJ2-5): DAMVIQNPRYQVTQFGKPVTLSCSQTLNHNVMYWYQQKSSQAPKLLFHYYDKDFNNEADTPDNFQSRRPNTSFCFLDIRSPGLGDTAMYLCATSREGGYQETQYFGPGTRLLVL.

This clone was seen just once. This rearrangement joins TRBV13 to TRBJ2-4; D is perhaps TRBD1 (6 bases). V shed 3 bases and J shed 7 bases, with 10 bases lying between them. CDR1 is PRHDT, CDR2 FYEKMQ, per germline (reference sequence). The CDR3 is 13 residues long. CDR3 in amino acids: CASSLERGNIQYF. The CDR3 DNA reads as TGTGCCAGCAGCTTGGAAAGGGGGAACATTCAGTACTTC.

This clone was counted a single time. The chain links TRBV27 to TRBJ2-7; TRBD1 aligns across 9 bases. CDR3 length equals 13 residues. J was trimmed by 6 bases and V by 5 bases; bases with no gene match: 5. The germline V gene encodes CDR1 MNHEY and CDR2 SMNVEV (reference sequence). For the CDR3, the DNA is TGTGCCAGCAGTCGCGGGACAGGGACCGAGCAGTACTTC. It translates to CASSRGTGTEQYF.

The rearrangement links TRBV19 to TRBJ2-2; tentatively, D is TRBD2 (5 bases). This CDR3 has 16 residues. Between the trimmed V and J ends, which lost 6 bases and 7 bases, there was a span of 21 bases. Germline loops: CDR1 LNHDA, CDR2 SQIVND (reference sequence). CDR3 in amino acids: CASRISSGSPGGELFF. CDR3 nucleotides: TGTGCCAGTAGGATTTCGTCGGGGAGCCCTGGCGGGGAGCTGTTTTTT.

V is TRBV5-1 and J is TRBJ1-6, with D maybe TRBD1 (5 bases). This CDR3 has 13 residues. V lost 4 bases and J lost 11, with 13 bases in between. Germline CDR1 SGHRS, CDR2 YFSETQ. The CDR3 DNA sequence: TGCGCCAGCAGCCCCGGGACGTCCACACCCCTCCACTTT. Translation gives CASSPGTSTPLHF.

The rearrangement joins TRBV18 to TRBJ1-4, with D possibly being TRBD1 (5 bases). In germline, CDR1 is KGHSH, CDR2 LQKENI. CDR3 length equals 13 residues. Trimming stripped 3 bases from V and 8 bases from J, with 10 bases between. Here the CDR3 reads CASSPAGREKLFF. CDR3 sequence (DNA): TGTGCCAGCTCACCCGCGGGGCGGGAAAAACTGTTTTTT. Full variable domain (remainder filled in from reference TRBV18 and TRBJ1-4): NAGVMQNPRHLVRRRGQEARLRCSPMKGHSHVYWYRQLPEEGLKFMVYLQKENIIDESGMPKERFSAEFPKEGPSILRIQQVVRGDSAAYFCASSPAGREKLFFGSGTQLSVL.

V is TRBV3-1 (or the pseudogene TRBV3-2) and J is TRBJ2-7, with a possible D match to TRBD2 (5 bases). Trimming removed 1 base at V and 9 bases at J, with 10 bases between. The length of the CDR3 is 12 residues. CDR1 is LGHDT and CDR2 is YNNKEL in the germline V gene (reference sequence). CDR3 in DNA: TGTGCCAGCAGCCAAGCGGGAATCGGGCAGTACTTC. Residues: CASSQAGIGQYF.

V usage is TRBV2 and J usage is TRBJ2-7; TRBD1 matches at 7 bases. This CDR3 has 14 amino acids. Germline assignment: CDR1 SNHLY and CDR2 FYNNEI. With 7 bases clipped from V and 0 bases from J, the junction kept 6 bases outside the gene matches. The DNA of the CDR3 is TGTGCCAGCATTGGACAGGAGATCTCCTACGAGCAGTACTTC. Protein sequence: CASIGQEISYEQYF.

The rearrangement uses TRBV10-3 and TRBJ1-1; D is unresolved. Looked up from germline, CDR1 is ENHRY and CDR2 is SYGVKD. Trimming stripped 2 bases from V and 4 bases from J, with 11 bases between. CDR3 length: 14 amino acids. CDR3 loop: CAISENEGGTEAFF. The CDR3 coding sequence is TGTGCCATCAGTGAGAACGAGGGCGGCACTGAAGCTTTCTTT.